Listed here are 21 T cell receptor beta chains from one sample, sequenced in a study of OX40 agonist ivuxolimab in advanced cancers. The assay was immunoSEQ multiplex PCR, and TCRdb's table has in-frame clones only and misses some. The sample contains 75,000 to 95,000 clones, roughly 86% of which appear only once. The sample consisted of CD4+ or CD8+ T cells sorted from blood, taken in a trial of the OX40 agonist ivuxolimab. The receptors originated from an adult with an advanced solid tumor such as melanoma, head and neck, liver or kidney cancer.

This chain links TRBV28 with TRBJ1-2; D not certain. V was clipped by 6 bases and J by 7 bases, with 33 bases between them. In germline, CDR1 is MDHEN, CDR2 SYDVKM. This CDR3 is built from 19 residues. CDR3 residues: CASRTVGPRLTMATFGYTF. As DNA, the CDR3 is TGTGCCAGCAGAACAGTCGGACCCCGCCTAACTATGGCTACTTTTGGCTACACCTTC.

The chain has TRBV7-9 and TRBJ2-7, with D hard to call. Trimming stripped 5 bases from V and 6 bases from J, with 11 bases between. The CDR3 is made up of 12 amino acids. Germline V lookup: CDR1 SEHNR, CDR2 FQNEAQ (reference sequence). The CDR3 is CASSTRIGEQYV. CDR3 sequence (DNA): TGTGCCAGCAGCACCCGTATTGGCGAGCAGTACGTC.

The CDR3 sequence is CASSLGRGRTGELFF. CDR3 nucleotides: TGTGCCAGCAGTTTGGGACGGGGGCGGACCGGGGAGCTGTTTTTT. The chain is built from TRBV28 and TRBJ2-2; TRBD1 or TRBD2 may be the D gene (6 bases each). CDR1 and CDR2 (germline): MDHEN, SYDVKM. The CDR3 consists of 15 residues. V shed 3 bases and J shed 5 bases, with 13 bases lying between them.

The chain links TRBV7-2 to TRBJ2-7; 10 bases map to TRBD1. The J segment lost 3 bases and the V segment lost 3 bases, leaving 8 bases of the junction unmatched. The CDR3 sequence is 16 residues long. Germline loops: CDR1 SGHTA, CDR2 FQGNSA. The CDR3 sequence: CASSFNGWDRGYEQYV. The CDR3 bases are TGTGCCAGCAGCTTCAACGGTTGGGACAGGGGCTACGAGCAGTACGTC.

This chain links TRBV6-1 with TRBJ2-7; D is unresolved. Trimming cost V 8 bases and J 1 base, with 3 bases left between them. Germline V lookup: CDR1 MNHNS, CDR2 SASEGT. There are 10 residues in the CDR3. The CDR3 sequence: CASHSYEQYF. In DNA, the CDR3 is TGTGCCAGCCATTCCTACGAGCAGTACTTC.

For this clone: This sample includes further DNA sequences coding for the same CDR3. The V gene is TRBV5-1, the J gene TRBJ2-7; TRBD1 agrees at 9 bases. This CDR3 comprises 13 residues. Unmatched junction bases numbered 2, after V lost 4 bases and J lost 3 bases. CDR1 and CDR2 (germline): SGHRS, YFSETQ. The CDR3, as DNA: TGCGCCAGCAGCCGGACAGGGGACTACGAGCAGTACTTC. It codes for CASSRTGDYEQYF.

J is TRBJ1-2 and V is TRBV19, with D maybe TRBD1 (6 bases). Germline CDR1 is LNHDA and CDR2 is SQIVND (reference sequence). CDR3 length: 13 residues. V lost 6 bases to trimming and J lost 3 bases, with 11 bases between them. The CDR3 sequence: CASRIPGDYGYTF. The CDR3 bases are TGTGCCAGTAGAATTCCAGGGGACTATGGCTACACCTTC.

V gene TRBV5-5 combines with J gene TRBJ1-5; 8 bases are shared with TRBD1. J gave up 6 bases and V 4 bases, and 9 bases lay outside the gene matches. The CDR3 loop spans 15 amino acids. Germline values: CDR1 SGHKS, CDR2 YYEKEE (reference sequence). CDR3 coding DNA: TGTGCCAGCAGCCTAGAACGACAGGGGAGTCAGCCCCAGCATTTT. Translating it yields CASSLERQGSQPQHF.

The chain links TRBV5-1 to TRBJ2-3, with TRBD2 identical over 15 bases. From germline, CDR1 is SGHRS and CDR2 YFSETQ. The CDR3 spans 16 residues. V lost 0 bases and J lost 4; bases outside the gene matches: 0. CDR3 loop: CASSLGTSGGADTQYF. The CDR3 DNA reads TGCGCCAGCAGCTTGGGGACTAGCGGGGGGGCAGATACGCAGTATTTT.

V usage is TRBV7-2 and J usage is TRBJ2-3; 8 bases align to TRBD2. The CDR3 length is 16 residues. The V segment lost 7 bases and the J segment 6 bases; nucleotides outside the gene matches: 15. Germline V CDR1 and CDR2: SGHTA, FQGNSA. The DNA for the CDR3 is TGTGCCAGCACCCCTTCCGGCTCGGGGGGGCGGGATACGCAGTATTTT. Residues: CASTPSGSGGRDTQYF. The whole variable domain, remainder taken from reference TRBV7-2 and TRBJ2-3, is GAGVSQSPSNKVTEKGKDVELRCDPISGHTALYWYRQSLGQGLEFLIYFQGNSAPDKSGLPSDRFSAERTGGSVSTLTIQRTQQEDSAVYLCASTPSGSGGRDTQYFGPGTRLTVL.

V is TRBV6-4 and J is TRBJ1-6, with D unresolved. Germline CDR1 MRHNA, CDR2 SNTAGT. CDR3 size: 14 residues. The ends were cut back, 4 bases at V and 7 bases at J, with 11 bases in the middle. The CDR3 loop is CASSVTPGNSPLHF. The CDR3 DNA reads TGTGCCAGCAGTGTCACTCCAGGAAATTCACCCCTCCACTTT.

This clone showed up just a few times. The V and J genes are TRBV12-5 and TRBJ1-2; D remains unclear. CDR1 LGHNT and CDR2 FRNRAP come from the germline V gene. V lost 0 bases and J 2 bases, leaving 7 bases between the germline ends. The CDR3 is made up of 14 amino acids. For the CDR3, the DNA is TGTGCTAGTGGTTTGGTAAACAGAAACTATGGCTACACCTTC. Its translation is CASGLVNRNYGYTF.

This clone appeared once. The CDR3 nucleotides are TGTGCCAGTAGTATTCGGTCAGGAAGGAACACTGAAGCTTTCTTT. It codes for CASSIRSGRNTEAFF. The V gene is TRBV19, the J gene TRBJ1-1; D ambiguous. CDR1 is LNHDA, CDR2 SQIVND, per germline (reference sequence). The CDR3 has 15 residues. Trimming cost V 3 bases and J 1 base, with 12 bases left between them.

The CDR3 DNA sequence: TGTGCCAGTAGTATAAGGGGGTCCCCGGGGGAGACCCAGTACTTC. It is translated as CASSIRGSPGETQYF. J is TRBJ2-5 and V is TRBV19; maybe TRBD1 (6 bases). Germline V lookup: CDR1 LNHDA, CDR2 SQIVND (reference sequence). This CDR3 spans 15 amino acids. Trimming shortened V by 2 bases and J by 5 bases, and 15 bases separated the two germline ends.

In DNA, the CDR3 is TGTGCCAGCAGCCCACAGGGGAGGGGAGAGACCCAGTACTTC. This sequence encodes CASSPQGRGETQYF. The chain combines TRBV7-3 with TRBJ2-5; D may correspond to TRBD1 or TRBD2 (7 bases each). Germline V gene lookup returns CDR1 SGHTA and CDR2 FQGTGA. Trimming left V 5 bases short and J 4 bases short, with 14 bases between. The CDR3 is made up of 14 amino acids.

The chain links TRBV30 to TRBJ1-2; a weak D match, TRBD1 (6 bases). The V gene lost 8 bases and the J gene lost 3 bases, with 16 bases spanning the gap. CDR1 GTSNPN and CDR2 SVGIG come from the germline V gene (reference sequence). The CDR3 covers 13 residues. The CDR3 protein is CAIQKGGDYGYTF. The CDR3 DNA reads as TGTGCCATTCAAAAGGGGGGTGACTATGGCTACACCTTC. Using reference TRBV30 and TRBJ1-2 for the parts outside the CDR3, the full variable domain is SQTIHQWPATLVQPVGSPLSLECTVEGTSNPNLYWYRQAAGRGLQLLFYSVGIGQISSEVPQNLSASRPQDRQFILSSKKLLLSDSGFYLCAIQKGGDYGYTFGSGTRLTVV.

The gene calls are TRBV7-3 and TRBJ2-5; 8 positions match TRBD1. V shed 4 bases, J shed 3 bases, and the junction held 4 bases outside the gene matches. This CDR3 region has 14 residues. Germline CDR1 SGHTA, CDR2 FQGTGA. CDR3 DNA sequence: TGTGCCAGCAGCTGGACAGGGCAAGAAGAGACCCAGTACTTC. This sequence encodes CASSWTGQEETQYF.

The chain has TRBV6-1 and TRBJ1-2, with TRBD1 identical over 9 bases. Trimming took 7 bases from V and 2 from J; bases not matched to a gene: 5. CDR1 and CDR2 from the germline V gene are MNHNS and SASEGT. The CDR3 totals 14 residues. The CDR3 reads CASKGQGRNYGYTF. CDR3 nucleotide sequence: TGTGCCAGCAAGGGACAGGGAAGAAACTATGGCTACACCTTC.

The chain couples TRBV4-1 to TRBJ2-7; D gene uncertain. The CDR3 has 17 amino acids. Deletions cut 5 bases from V and 2 bases from J, with 22 bases between. Germline V gene data show CDR1 as MGHRA and CDR2 as YSYEKL. This chain's CDR3 is CASSYLFSGLGPYEQYF. In DNA, the CDR3 is TGCGCCAGCAGCTACCTCTTTTCGGGTCTCGGACCCTACGAGCAGTACTTC.

The chain recombines TRBV6-5 with TRBJ1-4, with no clear D. V was clipped by 2 bases and J by 4 bases, with 5 bases between them. CDR1 is MNHEY and CDR2 is SVGAGI in the germline V gene. The CDR3 length is 13 residues. The CDR3 spells CASSYRVNEKLFF. In nucleotides, the CDR3 is TGTGCCAGCAGTTACAGGGTTAATGAAAAACTGTTTTTT.

V usage is TRBV2 and J usage is TRBJ1-6; D perhaps matches TRBD1 (5 bases). The germline gives CDR1 SNHLY, CDR2 FYNNEI. Trimming shortened V by 6 bases and J by 1 base, and 7 bases separated the two germline ends. The CDR3 is 14 amino acids. CDR3 sequence (DNA): TGTGCCAGCAGGGGGCGATCCTATAATTCACCCCTCCACTTT. Its protein is CASRGRSYNSPLHF.